Listed here are 4 T cell receptor beta chains from one sample, sequenced in a study of blood T cell repertoires in COVID-19. Sequenced by immunoSEQ multiplex PCR; TCRdb stores in-frame clones only, minus some. The sample includes just under 150,000 clones, approximately 81% seen only once; the top ten take roughly 2.7%. The sequencing sample was made of peripheral blood. The receptors shown here come from a human donor with acute or convalescent COVID-19. The donor label of this sample is uncertain.

This clone has ten or more counts. J is TRBJ1-2 and V is TRBV24-1; D gene uncertain. Germline assignment: CDR1 KGHDR and CDR2 SFDVKD. The CDR3 is 13 residues long. Trimming shortened V by 1 base and J by 3 bases, and 5 bases separated the two germline ends. The CDR3 protein is CATSDFADYGYTF. The CDR3 region has the DNA TGTGCCACCAGTGATTTCGCAGACTATGGCTACACCTTC.

The chain employs TRBV4-3 and TRBJ2-7, with TRBD2 as a possible D gene (5 bases). Between the trimmed V and J ends, which lost 4 bases and 0 bases, there was a span of 10 bases. The CDR3 is 14 amino acids. The germline gives CDR1 LGHNA, CDR2 YSLEER. The CDR3 coding sequence is TGCGCCAGCAGCCGAGGACTGAGCTCCTACGAGCAGTACTTC. This encodes CASSRGLSSYEQYF.

The gene calls are TRBV10-3 and TRBJ1-2; D not resolved. Trimming removed 10 bases at V and 1 base at J, with 22 bases between. Germline CDR1 ENHRY, CDR2 SYGVKD. The CDR3 has 16 amino acids. The CDR3 DNA reads as TGTGCCACCACCGGTAGCGGGCCTAATTTTAACTATGGCTACACCTTC. This codes for CATTGSGPNFNYGYTF.

This clone was detected ten times or more. CDR3 protein: CAISDRGTGELFF. The CDR3 nucleotides are TGTGCCATCAGTGATAGGGGAACCGGGGAGCTGTTTTTT. This rearrangement joins TRBV10-3 to TRBJ2-2, with D possibly TRBD1 on 5 matching bases. The germline V gene has CDR1 ENHRY and CDR2 SYGVKD. This CDR3 contains 13 residues. The V and J ends lost 3 bases and 5 bases respectively, with 7 bases between them.